This T cell receptor (beta chain) was sequenced during a study of identical twins. TCRdb reanalysed the 5' RACE reads using MiXCR and keeps one entry per CDR3 protein. The top ten clones hold 7% to 9.5% of a sample with approximately 230,000 distinct CDR3 sequences, 11% to 15% of them seen once. The origin of this receptor is a woman aged 18-30 years in good health. The sequenced sample was memory (CD45RO+) T cells sorted from blood.

The CDR3 sequence: CRPGEGGWSAFF. The CDR3 DNA follows: TGCAGGCCAGGAGAGGGGGGATGGTCTGCTTTCTTT. The V call is TRBV20-1, the J call TRBJ1-1, with D tentatively TRBD1 (6 bases). Germline CDR1 and CDR2: DFQATT and SNEGSKA (reference sequence). The CDR3 covers 12 residues.